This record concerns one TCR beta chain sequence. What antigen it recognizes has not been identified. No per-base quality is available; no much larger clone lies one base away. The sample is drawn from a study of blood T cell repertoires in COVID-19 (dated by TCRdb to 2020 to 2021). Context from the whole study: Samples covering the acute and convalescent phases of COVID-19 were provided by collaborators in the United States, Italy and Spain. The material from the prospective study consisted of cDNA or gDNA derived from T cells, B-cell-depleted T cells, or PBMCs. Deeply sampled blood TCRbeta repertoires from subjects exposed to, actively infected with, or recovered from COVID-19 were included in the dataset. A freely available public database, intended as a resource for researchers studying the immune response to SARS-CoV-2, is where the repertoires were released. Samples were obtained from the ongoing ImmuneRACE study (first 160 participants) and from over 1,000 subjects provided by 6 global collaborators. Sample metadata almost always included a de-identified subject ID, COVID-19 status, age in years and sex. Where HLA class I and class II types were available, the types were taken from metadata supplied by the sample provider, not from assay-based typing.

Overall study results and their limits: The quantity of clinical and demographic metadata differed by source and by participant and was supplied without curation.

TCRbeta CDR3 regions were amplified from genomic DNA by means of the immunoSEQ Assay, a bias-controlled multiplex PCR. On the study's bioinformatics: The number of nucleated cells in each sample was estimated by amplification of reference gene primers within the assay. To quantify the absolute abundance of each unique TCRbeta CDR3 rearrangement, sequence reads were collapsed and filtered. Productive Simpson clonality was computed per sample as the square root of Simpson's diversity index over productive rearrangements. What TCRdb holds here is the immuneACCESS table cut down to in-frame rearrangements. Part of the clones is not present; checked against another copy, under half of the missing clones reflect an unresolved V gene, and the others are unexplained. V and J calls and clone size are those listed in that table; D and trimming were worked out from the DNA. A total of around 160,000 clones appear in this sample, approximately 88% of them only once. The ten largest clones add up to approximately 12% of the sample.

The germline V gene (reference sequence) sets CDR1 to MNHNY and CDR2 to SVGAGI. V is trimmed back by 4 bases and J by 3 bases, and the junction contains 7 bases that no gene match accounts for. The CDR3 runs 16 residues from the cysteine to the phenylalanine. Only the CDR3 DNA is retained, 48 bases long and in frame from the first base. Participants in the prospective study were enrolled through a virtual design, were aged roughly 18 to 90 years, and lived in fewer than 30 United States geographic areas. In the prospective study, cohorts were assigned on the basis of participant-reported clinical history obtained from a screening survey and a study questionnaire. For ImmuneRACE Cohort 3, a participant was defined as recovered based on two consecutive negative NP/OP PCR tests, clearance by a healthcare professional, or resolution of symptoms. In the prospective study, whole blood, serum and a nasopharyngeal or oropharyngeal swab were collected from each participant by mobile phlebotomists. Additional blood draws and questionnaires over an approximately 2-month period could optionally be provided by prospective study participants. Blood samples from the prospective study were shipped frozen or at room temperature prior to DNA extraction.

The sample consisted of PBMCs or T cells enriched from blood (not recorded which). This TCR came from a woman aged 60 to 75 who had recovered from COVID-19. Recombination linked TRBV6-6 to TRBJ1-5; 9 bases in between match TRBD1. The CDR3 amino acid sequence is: CASSSAGTGHNQPQHF. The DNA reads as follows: TGTGCCAGCAGTTCCGCCGGGACAGGGCACAATCAGCCCCAGCATTTT.